This T cell receptor beta chain was documented in a study of T cell responses to AZD1222 COVID-19 vaccine. As to this clone: Antigen unknown.

The study, taken as a whole, reports: Among AZD1222 vaccinees, only five or six were seropositive at baseline.

The CDR3 extends over 17 amino acids. The V end lost 5 bases, the J end lost 0 bases, and 16 bases lay between the germline ends. Germline values: CDR1 SGHTA, CDR2 FQGNSA. Produced via immunoSEQ multiplex PCR; TCRdb's table is partial and in-frame only. The table records around 84,000 clones, approximately 86% of them present only once. This sequence was found in an adult in good health. The chain couples TRBV7-2 to TRBJ2-2; a weak D match, TRBD1 (5 bases). Specimen: peripheral blood, collected on day 0 of MenACWY control vaccination. CDR3 nucleotide sequence: TGTGCCAGCAGCCTAAAGGACACCTCTGCGAACACCGGGGAGCTGTTTTTT. It yields the protein CASSLKDTSANTGELFF.